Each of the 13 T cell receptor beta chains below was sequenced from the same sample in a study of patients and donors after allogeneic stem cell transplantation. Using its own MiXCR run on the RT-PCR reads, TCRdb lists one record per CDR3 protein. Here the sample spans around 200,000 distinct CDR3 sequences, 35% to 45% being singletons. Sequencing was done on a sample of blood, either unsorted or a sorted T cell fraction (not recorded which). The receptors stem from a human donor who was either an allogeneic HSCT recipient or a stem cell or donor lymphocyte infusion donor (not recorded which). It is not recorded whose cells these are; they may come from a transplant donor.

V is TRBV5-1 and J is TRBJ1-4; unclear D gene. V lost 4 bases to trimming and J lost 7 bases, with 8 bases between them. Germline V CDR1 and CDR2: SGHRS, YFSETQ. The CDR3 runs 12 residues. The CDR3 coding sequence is TGCGCCAGCAGCCAGACCGGTGAAAAACTGTTTTTT. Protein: CASSQTGEKLFF.

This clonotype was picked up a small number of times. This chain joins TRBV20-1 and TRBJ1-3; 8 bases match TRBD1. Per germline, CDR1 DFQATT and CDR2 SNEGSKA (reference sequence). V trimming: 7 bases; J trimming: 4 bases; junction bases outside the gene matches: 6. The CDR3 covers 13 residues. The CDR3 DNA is TGCAGTGTTGCCCGGACAGGGGGAAACACCATATATTTT. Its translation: CSVARTGGNTIYF.

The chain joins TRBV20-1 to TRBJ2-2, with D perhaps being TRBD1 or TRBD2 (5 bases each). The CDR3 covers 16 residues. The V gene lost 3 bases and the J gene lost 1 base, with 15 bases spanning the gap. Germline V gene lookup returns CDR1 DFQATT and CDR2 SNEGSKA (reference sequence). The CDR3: CSASPVGVGNTGELFF. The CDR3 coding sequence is TGCAGTGCTAGTCCGGTGGGGGTAGGGAACACCGGGGAGCTGTTTTTT.

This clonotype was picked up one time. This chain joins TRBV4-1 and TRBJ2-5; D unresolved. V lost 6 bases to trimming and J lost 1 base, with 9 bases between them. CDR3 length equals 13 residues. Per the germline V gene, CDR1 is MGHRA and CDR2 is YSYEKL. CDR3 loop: CASRSYLQETQYF. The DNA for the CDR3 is TGCGCCAGCAGGAGTTACCTCCAAGAGACCCAGTACTTC.

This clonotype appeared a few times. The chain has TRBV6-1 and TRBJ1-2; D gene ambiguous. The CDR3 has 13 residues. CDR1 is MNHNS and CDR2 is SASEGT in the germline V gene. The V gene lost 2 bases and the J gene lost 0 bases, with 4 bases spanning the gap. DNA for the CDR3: TGTGCCAGCAGTGAAATAGCTAACTATGGCTACACCTTC. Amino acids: CASSEIANYGYTF.

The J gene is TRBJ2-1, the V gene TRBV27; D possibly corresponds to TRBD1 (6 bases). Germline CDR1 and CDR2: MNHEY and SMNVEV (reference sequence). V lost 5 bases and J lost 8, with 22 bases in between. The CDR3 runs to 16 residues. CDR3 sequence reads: CASSPTTGSGNDEQFF. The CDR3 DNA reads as TGTGCCAGCAGTCCGACGACAGGTTCGGGAAACGATGAGCAGTTCTTC.

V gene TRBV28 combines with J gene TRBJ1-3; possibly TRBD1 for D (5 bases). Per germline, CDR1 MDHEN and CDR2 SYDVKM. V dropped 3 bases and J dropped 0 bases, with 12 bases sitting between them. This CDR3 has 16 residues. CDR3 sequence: CASSFSGGTSGNTIYF. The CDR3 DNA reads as TGTGCCAGCAGTTTCTCGGGGGGAACCTCTGGAAACACCATATATTTT.

The CDR3 loop is CASRYLAGGGTDTQYF. CDR3 nucleotides: TGTGCCAGCAGATATCTAGCGGGGGGCGGCACAGATACGCAGTATTTT. This chain links TRBV2 with TRBJ2-3; TRBD2 matches 11 bases. The germline V gene has CDR1 SNHLY and CDR2 FYNNEI. The CDR3 loop spans 16 amino acids. V lost 6 bases to trimming and J lost 1 base; unmatched junction nucleotides: 6.

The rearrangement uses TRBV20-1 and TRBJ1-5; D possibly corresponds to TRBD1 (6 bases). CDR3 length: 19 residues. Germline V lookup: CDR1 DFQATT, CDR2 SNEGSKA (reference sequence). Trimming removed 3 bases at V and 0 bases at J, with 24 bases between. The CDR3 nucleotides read TGCAGTGCTAGTGGCGCGCCGACAGGTCCACCAGGTAGCAATCAGCCCCAGCATTTT. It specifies CSASGAPTGPPGSNQPQHF.

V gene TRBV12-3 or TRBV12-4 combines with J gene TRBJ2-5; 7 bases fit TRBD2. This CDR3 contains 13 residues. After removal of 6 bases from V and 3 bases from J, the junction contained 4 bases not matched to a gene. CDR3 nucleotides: TGTGCCAGCAGACCAGGACTAGAAGAGACCCAGTACTTC. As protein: CASRPGLEETQYF.

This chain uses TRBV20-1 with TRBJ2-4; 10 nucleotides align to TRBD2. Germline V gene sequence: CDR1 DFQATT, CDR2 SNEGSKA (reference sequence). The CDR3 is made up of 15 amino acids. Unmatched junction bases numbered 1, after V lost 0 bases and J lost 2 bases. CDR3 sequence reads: CSARDSGGTKNIQYF. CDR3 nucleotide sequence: TGCAGTGCTAGAGATAGCGGGGGGACCAAAAACATTCAGTACTTC.

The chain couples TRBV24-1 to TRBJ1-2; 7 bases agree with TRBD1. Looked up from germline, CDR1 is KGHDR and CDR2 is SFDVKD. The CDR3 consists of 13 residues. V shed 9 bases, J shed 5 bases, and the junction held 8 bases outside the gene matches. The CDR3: CATSRQGVYGYTF. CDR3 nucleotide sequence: TGTGCCACCTCCCGACAGGGTGTTTATGGCTACACCTTC.

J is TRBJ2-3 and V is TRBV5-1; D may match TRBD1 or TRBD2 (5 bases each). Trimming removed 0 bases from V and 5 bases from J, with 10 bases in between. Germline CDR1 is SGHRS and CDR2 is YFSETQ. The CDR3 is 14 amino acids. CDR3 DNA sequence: TGCGCCAGCAGCTTGGCGGGGCGGAAAGATACGCAGTATTTT. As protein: CASSLAGRKDTQYF.